A selection of T cell receptor beta chains follows, all from one sample in a study of cytomegalovirus exposure and HLA in healthy donors. Only in-frame clones appear in the TCRdb table, and some are missing; sequencing was by immunoSEQ multiplex PCR. The table lists approximately 190,000 clones, roughly 80% of them singletons. Sequencing was performed on PBMCs. These receptors all come from a woman aged 18 to 35 in good health and CMV-seronegative. CDR3s include the opening cysteine and the closing phenylalanine or tryptophan.

>TRBJ1-1|TRBV28
CASSFPTASWAEAFF
>TRBJ2-7|TRBV4-1
CASSQDPGGPYEQYF
>TRBJ1-1|TRBV27
CASTRDSESSEAFF
>TRBJ1-2|TRBV7-6
CASSLGAGQGAGYTF
>TRBJ2-3|TRBV6-1
CASSETSGTSFRADTQYF
>TRBJ2-5|TRBV10-3
CAMGGQETQYF
>TRBJ2-1|TRBV27
CASSLRGSGNEQFF
>TRBJ1-2|TRBV9
CASSEGQPPYGYTF
>TRBJ1-1|TRBV28
CASTPNRGGRGTEAFF
>TRBJ2-3|TRBV6-6
CASSQPLKGATDTQYF
>TRBJ2-2|TRBV9
CASSVGPAGSTGELFF
>TRBJ1-4|TRBV6-5
CASSSGTGARNEKLFF
>TRBJ2-3|TRBV7-9
CASSFDLAGALTDTQYF
>TRBJ1-2|TRBV20-1
CSAITGGGYTF
>TRBJ1-2|TRBV10-1
CASSESGGVGYTF
>TRBJ1-2|TRBV11-2
CASTRQGAIYGYTF
>TRBJ1-2|TRBV20-1
CSAWKGGYTF
>TRBJ2-3|TRBV11-2
CASSLMIAGGRDTQYF
>TRBJ2-5|TRBV7-2
CASSLALSRLQETQYF
>TRBJ1-1|TRBV6-5
CASSRLTEAFF
>TRBJ2-7|TRBV6-5
CASSFSGQGMHEQYF
>TRBJ2-3|TRBV4-2
CASSQEYHSNTDTQYF
>TRBJ2-3|TRBV28
CASSLDAGGPTDTQYF
>TRBJ1-3|TRBV21-1
CASSIHRVLSGNTIYF
>TRBJ1-2|TRBV4-3
CASSQATGAYGYTF
>TRBJ1-5|TRBV5-1
CASNGSVGDQPQHF
>TRBJ2-2|TRBV6-5
CASSYLSGDLSGELFF
>TRBJ1-2|TRBV6-5
CASAGTGALGYTF
>TRBJ1-5|TRBV27
CASSGQDGGPQHF
>TRBJ2-1|TRBV11-2
CASSPIAGGGFGEQFF
>TRBJ2-7|TRBV6-1
CASSVDTSPNYEQYF
>TRBJ2-3|TRBV25-1
CASSEMQGMSTDTQYF
>TRBJ2-3|TRBV4-3
CASSQDWAGRGTDTQYF
>TRBJ1-1|TRBV9
CASSRDQGTEAFF
>TRBJ2-3|TRBV6-5
CASTATSGITDTQYF
>TRBJ1-2|TRBV6-6
CASTQGPRVADYGYTF
>TRBJ1-4|TRBV27
CASSLRYRERSEKLFF
>TRBJ1-1|TRBV7-8
CASSIGTGNTEAFF
>TRBJ2-2|TRBV19
CASSPRTGGNTGELFF
>TRBJ1-2|TRBV29-1
CSGLSEGAGGYTF
>TRBJ2-3|TRBV4-3
CASSQERTNYADTQYF
>TRBJ2-2|TRBV27
CASSFPTGGNTGELFF
>TRBJ1-1|TRBV5-8
CASSLFGRGTTEAFF
>TRBJ1-1|TRBV15
CATSRRATGGFTSEAFF
>TRBJ1-2|TRBV6-5
CAGSGNRGRYTF
>TRBJ2-1|TRBV4-3
CASSQVREENEQFF
>TRBJ1-3|TRBV9
CASSETGVGNTIYF